These T cell receptor beta chains were read from a single sample in a study of OX40 agonist ivuxolimab in advanced cancers. Measured with immunoSEQ multiplex PCR; TCRdb has only the in-frame clones, and not every one. The sample lists about 15,000 clones, more than 80% occurring once. The specimen was CD4+ or CD8+ T cells sorted from blood, collected in a trial of the OX40 agonist ivuxolimab. These receptors were collected from an adult with an advanced solid tumor such as melanoma, head and neck, liver or kidney cancer. Each CDR3 is given with its conserved first and last residue. The order of the fields is J gene, D gene, clone size, V gene, CDR3 protein, CDR3 DNA. The D gene is left open where the match is weak. Some rows mark clone size as missing; the rest say once, few, many or name a class of expanded clone.

TRBJ2-7,NA,NA,TRBV19,CASSPVVAQTYEQYF,TGTGCCAGTAGTCCAGTAGTTGCCCAGACCTACGAGCAGTACTTC
TRBJ2-1,NA,NA,TRBV19,CASSIRSAGPYNEQFF,TGTGCCAGTAGTATAAGGTCGGCGGGGCCGTACAATGAGCAGTTCTTC
TRBJ2-3,TRBD1,NA,TRBV25-1,CASGTGGTDTQYF,TGTGCCAGTGGGACAGGAGGCACAGATACGCAGTATTTT
TRBJ1-3,NA,few,TRBV5-5,CASSQTTGGSGNTIYF,TGTGCCAGCAGCCAAACGACGGGGGGCTCTGGAAACACCATATATTTT
TRBJ2-7,NA,NA,TRBV6-4,CASRKGQVFAYEQYF,TGTGCCAGCAGAAAGGGGCAGGTTTTTGCCTACGAGCAGTACTTC
TRBJ1-4,NA,NA,TRBV30,CAWSVIATNEKLFF,TGTGCCTGGAGTGTTATTGCAACTAATGAAAAACTGTTTTTT
TRBJ2-3,TRBD2,NA,TRBV7-8,CASSLGLAGGPSTDTQYF,TGTGCCAGCAGCTTAGGGCTAGCGGGAGGACCTAGCACAGATACGCAGTATTTT
TRBJ2-1,TRBD2,NA,TRBV29-1,CSVEEGLAGAYNEQFF,TGCAGCGTTGAAGAGGGACTAGCGGGAGCCTACAATGAGCAGTTCTTC
TRBJ1-6,NA,NA,TRBV27,CASTSGHSPLHF,TGTGCCAGCACCAGTGGCCATTCACCCCTCCACTTT
TRBJ2-3,NA,NA,TRBV2,CASPTPSGTQYF,TGTGCCAGCCCCACTCCTTCGGGCACGCAGTATTTT
TRBJ2-1,NA,NA,TRBV10-2,CASSAPVFISSYNEQFF,TGCGCCAGCAGTGCGCCCGTATTTATCAGCTCCTACAATGAGCAGTTCTTC
TRBJ1-2,NA,NA,TRBV14,CASSQGRGLFNYGYTF,TGTGCCAGCAGCCAAGGCAGGGGACTTTTTAACTATGGCTACACCTTC
TRBJ2-7,TRBD2,NA,TRBV7-6,CASSYGTSGAYEQYF,TGTGCCAGCAGCTACGGGACTAGCGGCGCCTACGAGCAGTACTTC